These 14 T cell receptor beta chains originate from one sample sequenced in a study of T cell repertoires in cytomegalovirus infection. From the reads, TCRdb called clonotypes with MiXCR, one entry per CDR3 protein. The table lists a few hundred thousand distinct CDR3 sequences, more than 40% of them singletons, with approximately 40% in the top ten. Antigens of these TCRs are unknown. Sequences were derived from cultured PBMCs, sampled from culture after CMV antigen stimulation. These receptors were obtained from a human donor in good health (CMV status not recorded). Some clones in this sample may be carry-over from other donors' samples.

This clonotype was seen just once. Just one base apart from a much larger clone, this may be a read error. J is TRBJ1-4 and V is TRBV7-8; D remains ambiguous. Germline V gives CDR1 SGHVS, CDR2 FQNEAQ. The CDR3 has 13 residues. The chain's CDR3 is CAGSLGRNEKLFF. In DNA, the CDR3 is TGTGCCGGCAGCTTAGGACGGAATGAAAAACTGTTTTTT.

For the CDR3, the DNA is TGTGCCAGCAGCCGGCGGGCCAGGGACGGCTACACCTTC. It specifies CASSRRARDGYTF. The chain employs TRBV7-2 and TRBJ1-2; D is perhaps TRBD1 (5 bases). This CDR3 contains 13 residues. The germline V gene encodes CDR1 SGHTA and CDR2 FQGNSA. Trimming stripped 5 bases from V and 8 bases from J, with 15 bases between.

V gene TRBV7-9 combines with J gene TRBJ2-7; 7 bases are shared with TRBD2. V was pared by 5 bases and J by 5 bases, with 15 bases of the junction left unmatched. CDR3 length equals 16 residues. CDR1 and CDR2 (germline): SEHNR, FQNEAQ (reference sequence). CDR3 sequence reads: CASSPSSGKANDEQYF. CDR3 coding DNA: TGTGCCAGCAGCCCCTCAAGCGGGAAGGCCAACGACGAGCAGTACTTC.

V and J are TRBV5-4 and TRBJ2-7; TRBD1 or TRBD2 may be the D gene (5 bases each). The length of the CDR3 is 18 residues. Germline V gene data show CDR1 as SGHNT and CDR2 as YYREEE (reference sequence). V was shortened by 0 bases and J by 2 bases, with 21 bases between the two germline ends. CDR3 amino acids: CASSLVGRDRVMPYEQYF. The CDR3 DNA is TGTGCCAGCAGCTTGGTCGGCAGGGACCGGGTTATGCCCTACGAGCAGTACTTC.

This clonotype was seen a few times. This rearrangement joins TRBV7-2 to TRBJ2-1; the D call may be TRBD1 or TRBD2 (6 bases each). The CDR3 is made up of 15 amino acids. CDR1 is SGHTA, CDR2 FQGNSA, per germline. Trimming removed 2 bases at V and 3 bases at J, with 11 bases between. Written as DNA, the CDR3 is TGTGCCAGCAGCTTAAAGGGGGGAATCTACAATGAGCAGTTCTTC. Its protein product is CASSLKGGIYNEQFF.

The rearrangement joins TRBV6-6 to TRBJ2-7, with 7 bases fitting TRBD1. V gave up 8 bases and J gave up 3 bases; unmatched junction bases: 10. Germline V gives CDR1 MNHNY, CDR2 SVGAGI (reference sequence). The CDR3 has 14 residues. CDR3 in amino acids: CASWERGRYYEQYF. The CDR3 DNA reads as TGTGCCAGCTGGGAAAGGGGGCGTTACTACGAGCAGTACTTC.

DNA of the CDR3: TGTGCCACCAGCAGTACCGGGACAGGGGGCAACACTGAAGCTTTCTTT. Amino acid sequence: CATSSTGTGGNTEAFF. The chain recombines TRBV15 with TRBJ1-1; TRBD1 agrees at 12 bases. Germline V lookup: CDR1 LNHNV, CDR2 YYDKDF (reference sequence). After removal of 3 bases from V and 2 bases from J, the junction contained 4 bases not matched to a gene. The CDR3 extends over 16 amino acids.

The J gene is TRBJ2-5, the V gene TRBV12-3 or TRBV12-4; D is ambiguous. V lost 3 bases and J 0 bases, leaving 5 bases between the germline ends. The CDR3 has 13 residues. DNA for the CDR3: TGTGCCAGCAGTTTTACAGACCAAGAGACCCAGTACTTC. Amino acids: CASSFTDQETQYF.

The J gene is TRBJ1-2, the V gene TRBV7-9; D is ambiguous. Germline CDR1 and CDR2: SEHNR and FQNEAQ (reference sequence). The V gene lost 4 bases and the J gene lost 3 bases, with 12 bases spanning the gap. There are 14 residues in the CDR3. As DNA, the CDR3 is TGTGCCAGCAGCTCGCGGGCGACGGACTATGGCTACACCTTC. Translating it yields CASSSRATDYGYTF.

The chain combines TRBV7-2 with TRBJ2-5; D unresolved. The CDR3 is made up of 14 amino acids. CDR1 is SGHTA, CDR2 FQGNSA, per germline. Trimming cost V 4 bases and J 3 bases, with 12 bases left between them. The CDR3 reads CASSSKRHEETQYF. The CDR3 DNA is TGTGCCAGCAGCTCTAAACGACACGAAGAGACCCAGTACTTC.

This clonotype was detected ten times or more. The chain is built from TRBV7-2 and TRBJ1-5; no clear D gene. This CDR3 is built from 13 residues. Germline assignment: CDR1 SGHTA and CDR2 FQGNSA. V lost 1 base to trimming and J lost 4 bases, with 5 bases between them. In nucleotides, the CDR3 is TGTGCCAGCAGCTTAGAGTCAAATCAGCCCCAGCATTTT. It encodes CASSLESNQPQHF.

This clonotype appeared many times. The chain recombines TRBV7-2 with TRBJ1-2; tentatively, D is TRBD1 (6 bases). From germline, CDR1 is SGHTA and CDR2 FQGNSA. V was clipped by 5 bases and J by 4 bases, with 14 bases between them. This CDR3 contains 14 residues. Here the CDR3 DNA reads TGTGCCAGCAGCCAAGGACAGCAACTCTATGGCTACACCTTC. Amino acids: CASSQGQQLYGYTF.

This clonotype was seen only a few times. This rearrangement joins TRBV7-8 to TRBJ1-6; D is undetermined. Trimming removed 1 base from V and 8 bases from J, with 15 bases in between. Germline V gene data show CDR1 as SGHVS and CDR2 as FQNEAQ. The CDR3 contains 16 residues. CDR3 coding DNA: TGTGCCAGCAGCTTAGGCGGGTACTCTTGGGATTCACCCCTCCACTTT. It yields the protein CASSLGGYSWDSPLHF.

The sample holds a few counts of this clonotype. The chain employs TRBV10-1 and TRBJ2-1, with D possibly called TRBD1 or TRBD2 (5 bases each). The ends were cut back, 5 bases at V and 9 bases at J, with 11 bases in the middle. The germline CDR1 and CDR2 sequences are WNHNN and SYGVQD (reference sequence). The CDR3 loop spans 12 amino acids. The CDR3 sequence: CASSSEGSEQFF. The CDR3 DNA sequence: TGCGCCAGCAGTTCTGAGGGGAGTGAGCAGTTCTTC.